These 10 T cell receptor beta chains originate from one sample sequenced in a study of T cells after yellow fever vaccination. TCRdb re-derived calls from the 5' RACE reads in MiXCR, one entry per CDR3 protein. This sample carries 610,000 or so distinct CDR3 sequences, 10% to 15% of them seen once, and the ten largest clones take under 15%. Sequencing used PBMCs, obtained on the day of the yellow fever booster vaccination. These receptors all stem from a man under 40 who received the YFV17D yellow fever vaccine.

The chain has TRBV11-2 and TRBJ2-1; 15 positions match TRBD2. V lost 4 bases to trimming and J lost 6 bases; unmatched junction nucleotides: 10. This CDR3 is built from 18 residues. The germline V gene has CDR1 SGHAT and CDR2 FQNNGV. In nucleotides, the CDR3 is TGTGCCAGCAGCTCACTACCTTGGACTAGCGGGAGGGGCAATGAGCAGTTCTTC. Translating it yields CASSSLPWTSGRGNEQFF. Full variable domain (outside the CDR3, taken from reference TRBV11-2 and TRBJ2-1): EAGVAQSPRYKIIEKRQSVAFWCNPISGHATLYWYQQILGQGPKLLIQFQNNGVVDDSQLPKDRFSAERLKGVDSTLKIQPAKLEDSAVYLCASSSLPWTSGRGNEQFFGPGTRLTVL.

Many counts were recorded for this clonotype. This rearrangement joins TRBV5-1 to TRBJ1-1, with a possible D match to TRBD1 (5 bases). CDR1 is SGHRS and CDR2 is YFSETQ in the germline V gene. The CDR3 contains 14 residues. V lost 4 bases to trimming and J lost 1 base, with 11 bases between them. CDR3 sequence (DNA): TGCGCCAGCAGCCTCTCCGGGGGGAACACTGAAGCTTTCTTT. Its protein is CASSLSGGNTEAFF.

The J gene is TRBJ2-1, the V gene TRBV30, with 10 bases matching TRBD2. CDR3 size: 15 residues. In germline, CDR1 is GTSNPN, CDR2 SVGIG (reference sequence). V lost 6 bases and J lost 3; bases outside the gene matches: 8. CDR3 DNA sequence: TGTGCCTGTACCCGAGGGACTAGCGACTACAATGAGCAGTTCTTC. Protein product: CACTRGTSDYNEQFF.

This clonotype showed up just a few times. CDR3 bases: TGTGCCAGCAGCCGTGAAGGGACGCAGTATTTT. This codes for CASSREGTQYF. The chain has TRBV5-6 and TRBJ2-3; the D is unclear. The CDR3 extends over 11 amino acids. Germline CDR1 and CDR2: SGHDT and YYEEEE. V lost 4 bases, J lost 9 bases, and 9 bases lay in between.

V gene TRBV29-1 combines with J gene TRBJ2-5, with D possibly called TRBD1 or TRBD2 (5 bases each). The V end was cut by 3 bases, the J end by 5 bases, with 16 bases between. Germline V gene sequence: CDR1 SQVTM, CDR2 ANQGSEA. CDR3 length equals 14 residues. The CDR3 here is CSVERGSGAETQYF. The CDR3 DNA sequence: TGCAGCGTTGAGCGCGGTTCCGGGGCCGAGACCCAGTACTTC.

This clonotype was seen repeatedly, ten times or more. V gene TRBV19 combines with J gene TRBJ2-5; tentatively, D is TRBD1 (6 bases). Germline V gives CDR1 LNHDA, CDR2 SQIVND (reference sequence). Trimming left V 5 bases short and J 4 bases short, with 11 bases between. CDR3 length equals 13 residues. The CDR3 is CASSAGQLETQYF. The CDR3 DNA reads TGTGCCAGTAGTGCTGGACAGTTAGAGACCCAGTACTTC.

In DNA form, the CDR3 reads TGTGCCAGCAGTCCTATAGAGGGGGAGCAGTTCTTC. It yields the protein CASSPIEGEQFF. The chain employs TRBV6-1 and TRBJ2-1; D is possibly TRBD1 or TRBD2 (5 bases each). This CDR3 spans 12 amino acids. The V gene lost 5 bases and the J gene lost 10 bases, with 12 bases spanning the gap. Germline V lookup: CDR1 MNHNS, CDR2 SASEGT.

This clonotype was detected ten times or more. V is TRBV7-2 and J is TRBJ2-3; no clear D gene. This CDR3 is built from 11 residues. V gave up 3 bases and J gave up 4 bases, with 2 bases separating them. The germline V gene has CDR1 SGHTA and CDR2 FQGNSA. The CDR3 nucleotides are TGTGCCAGCAGCTTTCCAGATACGCAGTATTTT. Its translation is CASSFPDTQYF.

The gene calls are TRBV10-3 and TRBJ1-4; D possibly corresponds to TRBD1 (6 bases). V shed 3 bases and J shed 7 bases, with 15 bases lying between them. There are 15 residues in the CDR3. In germline, CDR1 is ENHRY, CDR2 SYGVKD. CDR3 in DNA: TGTGCCATCAGTGAAGAGGCATCAGGGGCTGAAAAACTGTTTTTT. Encoded protein: CAISEEASGAEKLFF.

With respect to this clonotype: One end of the junction is discordant with germline, which a read error may explain. V is TRBV15 and J is TRBJ2-5; 10 nucleotides match TRBD1. Per the germline V gene, CDR1 is LNHNV and CDR2 is YYDKDF (reference sequence). The CDR3 consists of 15 residues. DNA for the CDR3: TGTGACACCAGCAGAGGACAGGGGGATCAAGAGACCCAGTACTTC. This codes for CDTSRGQGDQETQYF.